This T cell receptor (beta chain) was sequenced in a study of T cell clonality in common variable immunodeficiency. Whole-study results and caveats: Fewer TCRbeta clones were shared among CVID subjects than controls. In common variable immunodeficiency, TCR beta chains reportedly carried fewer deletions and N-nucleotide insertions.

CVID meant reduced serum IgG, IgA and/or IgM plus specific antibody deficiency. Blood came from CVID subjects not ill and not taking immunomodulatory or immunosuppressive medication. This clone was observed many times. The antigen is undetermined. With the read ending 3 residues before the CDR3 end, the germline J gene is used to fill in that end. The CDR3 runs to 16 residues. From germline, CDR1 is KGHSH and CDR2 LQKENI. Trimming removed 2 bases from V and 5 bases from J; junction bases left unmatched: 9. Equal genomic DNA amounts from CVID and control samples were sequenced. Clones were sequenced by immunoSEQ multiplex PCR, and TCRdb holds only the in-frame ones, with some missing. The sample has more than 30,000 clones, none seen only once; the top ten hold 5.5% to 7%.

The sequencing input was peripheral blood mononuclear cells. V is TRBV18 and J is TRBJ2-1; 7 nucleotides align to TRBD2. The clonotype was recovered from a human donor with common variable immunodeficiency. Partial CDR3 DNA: TGTGCCAGCTCACCAATGATTGGCGGGAGCCACAATGAG. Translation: CASSPMIGGSHNE. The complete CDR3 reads CASSPMIGGSHNEQFF.